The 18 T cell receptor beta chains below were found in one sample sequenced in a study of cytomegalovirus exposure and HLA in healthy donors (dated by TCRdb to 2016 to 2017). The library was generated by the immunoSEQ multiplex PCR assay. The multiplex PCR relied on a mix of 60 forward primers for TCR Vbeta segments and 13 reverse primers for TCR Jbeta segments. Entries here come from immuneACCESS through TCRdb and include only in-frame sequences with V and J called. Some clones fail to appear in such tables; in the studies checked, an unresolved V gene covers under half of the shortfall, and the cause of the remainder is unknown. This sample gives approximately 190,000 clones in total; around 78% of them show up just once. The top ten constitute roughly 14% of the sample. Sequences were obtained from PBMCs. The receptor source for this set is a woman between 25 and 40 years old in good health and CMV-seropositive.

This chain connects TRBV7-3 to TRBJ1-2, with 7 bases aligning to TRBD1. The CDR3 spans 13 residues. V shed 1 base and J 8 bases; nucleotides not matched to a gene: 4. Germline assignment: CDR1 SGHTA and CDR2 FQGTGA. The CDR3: CASSLNRGSGYTF. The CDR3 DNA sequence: TGTGCCAGCAGCTTAAACAGGGGAAGCGGCTACACCTTC.

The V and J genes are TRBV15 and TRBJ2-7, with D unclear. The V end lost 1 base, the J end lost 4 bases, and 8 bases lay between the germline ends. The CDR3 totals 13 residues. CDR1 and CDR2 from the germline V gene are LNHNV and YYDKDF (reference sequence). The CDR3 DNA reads TGTGCCACCAGCAGAGGGGCAGTTTACGAGCAGTACTTC. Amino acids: CATSRGAVYEQYF.

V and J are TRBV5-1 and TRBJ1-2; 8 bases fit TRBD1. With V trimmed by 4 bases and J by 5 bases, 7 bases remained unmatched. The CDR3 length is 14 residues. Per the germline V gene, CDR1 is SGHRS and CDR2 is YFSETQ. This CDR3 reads CASSGGTGVYGYTF. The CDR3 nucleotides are TGCGCCAGCAGCGGCGGGACAGGAGTTTATGGCTACACCTTC.

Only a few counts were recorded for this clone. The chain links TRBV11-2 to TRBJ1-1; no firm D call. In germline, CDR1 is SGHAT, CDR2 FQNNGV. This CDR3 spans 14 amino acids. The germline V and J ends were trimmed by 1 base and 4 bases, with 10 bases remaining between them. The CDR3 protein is CASSLGGRGTEAFF. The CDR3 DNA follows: TGTGCCAGCAGCTTAGGCGGGCGAGGCACTGAAGCTTTCTTT.

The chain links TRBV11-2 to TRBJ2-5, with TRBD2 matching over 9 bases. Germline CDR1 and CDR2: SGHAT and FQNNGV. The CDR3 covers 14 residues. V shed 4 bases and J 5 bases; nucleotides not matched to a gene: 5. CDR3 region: CASSWGLAGETQYF. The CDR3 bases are TGTGCCAGCAGCTGGGGACTAGCAGGGGAGACCCAGTACTTC.

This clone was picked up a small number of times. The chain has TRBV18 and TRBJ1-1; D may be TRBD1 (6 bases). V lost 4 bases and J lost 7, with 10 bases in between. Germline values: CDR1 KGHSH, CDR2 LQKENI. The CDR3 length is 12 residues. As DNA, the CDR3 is TGTGCCAGCTCACAGTACAGGGTTGAAGCTTTCTTT. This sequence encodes CASSQYRVEAFF.

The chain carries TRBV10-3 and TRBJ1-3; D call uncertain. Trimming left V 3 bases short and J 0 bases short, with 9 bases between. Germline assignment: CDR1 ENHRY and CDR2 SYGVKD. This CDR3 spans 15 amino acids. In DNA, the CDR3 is TGTGCCATCAGTGATCAGGCTCACTCTGGAAACACCATATATTTT. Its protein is CAISDQAHSGNTIYF.

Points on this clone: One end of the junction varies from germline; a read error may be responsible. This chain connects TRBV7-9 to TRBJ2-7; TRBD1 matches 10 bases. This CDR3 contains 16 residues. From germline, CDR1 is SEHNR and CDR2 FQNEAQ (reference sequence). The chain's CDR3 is CSSSLGVRDRGHEQYF. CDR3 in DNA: TGTTCCAGCAGCTTAGGGGTCCGGGACAGGGGCCACGAGCAGTACTTC.

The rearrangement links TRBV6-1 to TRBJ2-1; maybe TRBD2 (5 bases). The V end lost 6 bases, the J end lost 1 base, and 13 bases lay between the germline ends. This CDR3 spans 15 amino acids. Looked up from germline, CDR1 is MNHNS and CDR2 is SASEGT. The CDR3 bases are TGTGCCAGCAGGACGCCCCGAGGGTCCTACAATGAGCAGTTCTTC. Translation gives CASRTPRGSYNEQFF.

CDR3 DNA sequence: TGCGCCAGCAGTCAATCGAGAGGGACTTATCAGCCCCAGCATTTT. Translated: CASSQSRGTYQPQHF. The chain uses TRBV23-1 and TRBJ1-5; D is perhaps TRBD1 (5 bases). TRBV23-1 is noted as an ORF with a role that remains uncertain. The V end lost 0 bases, the J end lost 5 bases, and 11 bases lay between the germline ends. There are 15 residues in the CDR3.

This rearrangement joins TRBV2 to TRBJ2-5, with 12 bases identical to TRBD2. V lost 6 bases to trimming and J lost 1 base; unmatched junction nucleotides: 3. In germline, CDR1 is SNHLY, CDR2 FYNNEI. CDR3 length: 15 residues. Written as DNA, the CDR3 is TGTGCCAGCAGACGGACTAGCGGGGTCCAAGAGACCCAGTACTTC. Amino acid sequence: CASRRTSGVQETQYF. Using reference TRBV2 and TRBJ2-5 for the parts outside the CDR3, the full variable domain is EPEVTQTPSHQVTQMGQEVILRCVPISNHLYFYWYRQILGQKVEFLVSFYNNEISEKSEIFDDQFSVERPDGSNFTLKIRSTKLEDSAMYFCASRRTSGVQETQYFGPGTRLLVL.

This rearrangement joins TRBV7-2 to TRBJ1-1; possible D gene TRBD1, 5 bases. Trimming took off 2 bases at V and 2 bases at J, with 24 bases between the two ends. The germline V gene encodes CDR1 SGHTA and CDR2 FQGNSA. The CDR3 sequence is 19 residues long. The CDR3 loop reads CASSLPWVAPGGSNTEAFF. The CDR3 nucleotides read TGTGCCAGCAGCTTACCCTGGGTGGCGCCGGGGGGTTCAAACACTGAAGCTTTCTTT.

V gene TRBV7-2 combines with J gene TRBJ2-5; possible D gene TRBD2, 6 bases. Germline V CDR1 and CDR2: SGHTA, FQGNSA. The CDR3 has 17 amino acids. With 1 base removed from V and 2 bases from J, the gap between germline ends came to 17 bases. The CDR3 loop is CASSLVGRGAPQETQYF. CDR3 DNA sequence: TGTGCCAGCAGCTTAGTAGGGCGGGGCGCGCCGCAAGAGACCCAGTACTTC.

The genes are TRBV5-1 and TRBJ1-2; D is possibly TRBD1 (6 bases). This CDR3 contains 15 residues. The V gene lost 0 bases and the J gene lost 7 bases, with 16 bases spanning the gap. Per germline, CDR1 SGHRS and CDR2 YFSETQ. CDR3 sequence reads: CASSLDSSRGSGYTF. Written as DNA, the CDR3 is TGCGCCAGCAGCTTGGACTCCTCCAGGGGCTCTGGCTACACCTTC.

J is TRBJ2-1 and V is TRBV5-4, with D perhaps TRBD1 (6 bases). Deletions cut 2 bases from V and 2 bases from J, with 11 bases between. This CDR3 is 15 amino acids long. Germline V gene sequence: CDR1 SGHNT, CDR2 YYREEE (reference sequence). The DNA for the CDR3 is TGTGCCAGCAGCTTTTCCAGGGGCGCCTACAATGAGCAGTTCTTC. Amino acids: CASSFSRGAYNEQFF. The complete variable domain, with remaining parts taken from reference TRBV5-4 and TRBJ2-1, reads ETGVTQSPTHLIKTRGQQVTLRCSSQSGHNTVSWYQQALGQGPQFIFQYYREEENGRGNFPPRFSGLQFPNYSSELNVNALELDDSALYLCASSFSRGAYNEQFFGPGTRLTVL.

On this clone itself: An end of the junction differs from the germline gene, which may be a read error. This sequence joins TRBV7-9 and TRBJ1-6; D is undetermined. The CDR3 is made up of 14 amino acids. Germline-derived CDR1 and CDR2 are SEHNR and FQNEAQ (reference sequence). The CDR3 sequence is CSSSVGERDSPLHF. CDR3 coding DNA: TGTTCCAGCAGCGTCGGGGAGAGGGATTCACCCCTCCACTTT. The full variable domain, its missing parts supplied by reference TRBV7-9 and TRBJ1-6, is DTGVSQNPRHKITKRGQNVTFRCDPISEHNRLYWYRQTLGQGPEFLTYFQNEAQLEKSRLLSDRFSAERPKGSFSTLEIQRTEQGDSAMYLCSSSVGERDSPLHFGNGTRLTVT.

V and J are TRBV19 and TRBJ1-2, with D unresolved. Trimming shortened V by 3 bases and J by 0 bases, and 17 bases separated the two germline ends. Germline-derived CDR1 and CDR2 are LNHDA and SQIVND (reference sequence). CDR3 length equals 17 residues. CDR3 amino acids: CASSIVGNGRANYGYTF. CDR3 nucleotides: TGTGCCAGTAGTATCGTGGGCAACGGGAGGGCTAACTATGGCTACACCTTC.

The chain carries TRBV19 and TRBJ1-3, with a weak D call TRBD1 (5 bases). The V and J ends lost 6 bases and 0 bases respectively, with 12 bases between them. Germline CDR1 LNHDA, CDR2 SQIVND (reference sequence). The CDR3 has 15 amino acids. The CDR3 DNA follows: TGTGCCAGTAGGGCGGGACGGAACTCTGGAAACACCATATATTTT. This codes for CASRAGRNSGNTIYF.